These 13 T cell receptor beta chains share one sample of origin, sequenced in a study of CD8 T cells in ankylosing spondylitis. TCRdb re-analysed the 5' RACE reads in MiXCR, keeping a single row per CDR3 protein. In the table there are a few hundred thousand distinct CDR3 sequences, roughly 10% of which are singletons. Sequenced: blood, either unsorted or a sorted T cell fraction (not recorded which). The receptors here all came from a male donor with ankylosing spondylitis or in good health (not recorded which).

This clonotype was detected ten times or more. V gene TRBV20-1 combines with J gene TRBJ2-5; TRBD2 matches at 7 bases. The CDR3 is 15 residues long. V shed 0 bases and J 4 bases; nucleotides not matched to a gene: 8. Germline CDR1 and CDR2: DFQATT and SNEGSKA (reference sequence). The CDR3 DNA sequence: TGCAGTGCTAGAGAGATTGGGAGGGGCGGAGAGACCCAGTACTTC. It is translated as CSAREIGRGGETQYF.

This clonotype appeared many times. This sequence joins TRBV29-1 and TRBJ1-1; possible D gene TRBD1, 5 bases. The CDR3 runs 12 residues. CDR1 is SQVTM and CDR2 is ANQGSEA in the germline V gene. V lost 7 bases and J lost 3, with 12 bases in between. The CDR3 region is CSGVAGHTEAFF. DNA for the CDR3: TGCAGCGGAGTGGCAGGGCACACTGAAGCTTTCTTT.

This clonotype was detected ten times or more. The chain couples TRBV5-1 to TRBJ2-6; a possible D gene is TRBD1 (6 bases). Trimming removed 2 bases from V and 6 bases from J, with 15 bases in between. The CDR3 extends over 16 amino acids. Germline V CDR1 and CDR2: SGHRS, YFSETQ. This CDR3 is CASSLGGAVEANVLTF. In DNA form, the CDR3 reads TGCGCCAGCAGCTTAGGGGGTGCTGTCGAGGCCAACGTCCTGACTTTC.

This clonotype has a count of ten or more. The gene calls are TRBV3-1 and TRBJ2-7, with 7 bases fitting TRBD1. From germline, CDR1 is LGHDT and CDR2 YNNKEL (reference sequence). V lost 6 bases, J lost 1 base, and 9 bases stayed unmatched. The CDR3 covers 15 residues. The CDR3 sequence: CASRGNRGLSYEQYF. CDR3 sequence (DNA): TGTGCCAGCAGGGGTAACAGGGGTCTTTCCTACGAGCAGTACTTC.

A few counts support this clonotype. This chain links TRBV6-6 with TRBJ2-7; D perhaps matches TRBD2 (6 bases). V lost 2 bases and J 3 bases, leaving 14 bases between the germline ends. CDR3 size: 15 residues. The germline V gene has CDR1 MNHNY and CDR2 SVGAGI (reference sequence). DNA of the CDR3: TGTGCCAGCAGTTACGGTGGCGCGGGGAACTACGAGCAGTACTTC. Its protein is CASSYGGAGNYEQYF.

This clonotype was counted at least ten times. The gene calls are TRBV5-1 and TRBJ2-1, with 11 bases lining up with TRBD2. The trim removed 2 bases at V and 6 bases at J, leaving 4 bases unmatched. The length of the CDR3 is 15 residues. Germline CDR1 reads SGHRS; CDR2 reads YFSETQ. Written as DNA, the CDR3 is TGCGCCAGCAGCTTTAGCGGGAGGGCCGGCAATGAGCAGTTCTTC. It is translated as CASSFSGRAGNEQFF.

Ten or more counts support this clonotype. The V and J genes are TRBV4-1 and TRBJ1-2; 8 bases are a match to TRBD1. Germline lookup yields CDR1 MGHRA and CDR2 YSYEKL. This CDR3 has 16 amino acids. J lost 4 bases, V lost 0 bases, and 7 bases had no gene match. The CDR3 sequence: CASSQDSPGGSYGYTF. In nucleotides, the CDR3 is TGCGCCAGCAGCCAAGATTCGCCAGGGGGCAGCTATGGCTACACCTTC.

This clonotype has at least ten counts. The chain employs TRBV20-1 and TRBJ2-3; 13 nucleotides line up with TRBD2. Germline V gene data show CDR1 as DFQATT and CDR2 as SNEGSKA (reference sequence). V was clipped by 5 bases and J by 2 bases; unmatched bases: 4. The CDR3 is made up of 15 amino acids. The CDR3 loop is CSAQGLAGTTDTQYF. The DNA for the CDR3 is TGCAGTGCTCAGGGACTAGCGGGGACCACAGATACGCAGTATTTT.

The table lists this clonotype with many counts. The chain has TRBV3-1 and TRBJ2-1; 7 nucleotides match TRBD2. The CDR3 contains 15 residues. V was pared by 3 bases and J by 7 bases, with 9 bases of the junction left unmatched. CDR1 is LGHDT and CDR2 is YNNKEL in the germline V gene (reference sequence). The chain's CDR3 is CASSQGQVGGNEQFF. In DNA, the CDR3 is TGTGCCAGCAGCCAGGGGCAAGTCGGGGGGAATGAGCAGTTCTTC.

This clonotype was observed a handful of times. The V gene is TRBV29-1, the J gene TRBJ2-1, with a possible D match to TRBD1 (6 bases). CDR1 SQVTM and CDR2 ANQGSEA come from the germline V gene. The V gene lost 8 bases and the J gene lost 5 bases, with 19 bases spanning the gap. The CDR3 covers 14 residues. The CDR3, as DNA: TGCAGCTACCTGGGACAATTCGGGCACAATGAGCAGTTCTTC. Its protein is CSYLGQFGHNEQFF.

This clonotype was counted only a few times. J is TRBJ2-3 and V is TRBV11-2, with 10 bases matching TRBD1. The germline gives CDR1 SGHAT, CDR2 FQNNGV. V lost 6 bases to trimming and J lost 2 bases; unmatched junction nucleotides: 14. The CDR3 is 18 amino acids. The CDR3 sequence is CASSFTWDGTGVTDTQYF. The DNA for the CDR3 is TGTGCCAGCAGTTTTACCTGGGACGGGACAGGGGTCACAGATACGCAGTATTTT.

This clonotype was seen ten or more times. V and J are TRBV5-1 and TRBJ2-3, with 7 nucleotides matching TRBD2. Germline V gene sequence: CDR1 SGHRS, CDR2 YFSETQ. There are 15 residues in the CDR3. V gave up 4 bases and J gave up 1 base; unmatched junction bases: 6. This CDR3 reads CASSPGLGGTDTQYF. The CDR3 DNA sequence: TGCGCCAGCAGCCCCGGACTAGGCGGCACAGATACGCAGTATTTT.

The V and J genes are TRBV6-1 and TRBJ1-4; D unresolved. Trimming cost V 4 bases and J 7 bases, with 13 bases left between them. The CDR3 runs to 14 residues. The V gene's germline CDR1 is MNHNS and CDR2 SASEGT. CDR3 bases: TGTGCCAGCAGTGTTTCCGGGGTCGGTGAAAAACTGTTTTTT. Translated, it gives CASSVSGVGEKLFF.